This TCR beta chain was observed in a study of identical twins. V lost 3 bases to trimming and J lost 3 bases, with 11 bases between them. This CDR3 is 14 amino acids long. Germline loops: CDR1 SGHTA, CDR2 FQGNSA. This clonotype was detected a few times. TCRdb called the 5' RACE reads again in MiXCR, with one record for every CDR3 protein. The sample has 200,000 to 250,000 distinct CDR3 sequences; around 6.9% are singletons. The same sample was also used in a study of yellow fever vaccine responses in identical twins.

Sequencing was done on a sample of memory (CD45RO+) T cells sorted from blood. This receptor was taken from a woman under 30 in good health. The chain joins TRBV7-2 to TRBJ1-2; D might be TRBD1 (6 bases). CDR3 protein: CASSFGGSYYGYTF. The CDR3 bases are TGTGCCAGCAGCTTTGGGGGCAGCTACTATGGCTACACCTTC.